The next 21 T cell receptor beta chains were all read from a single sample in a study of blood T cells in healthy people across ages. A second PCR of about 6 to 11 cycles used a sample-barcoded 5' primer and a J-beta primer mix. Via MiXCR, TCRdb re-called the 5' RACE reads, giving one row per CDR3 protein. Among 1.5 million to 2 million distinct CDR3 sequences listed, 30% to 40% were seen once. The sequencing sample was made of blood. These TCRs come from a woman between 25 and 40 years old in good health.

V and J are TRBV20-1 and TRBJ1-1; D may be TRBD1 (5 bases). The CDR3 spans 16 residues. Trimming stripped 4 bases from V and 5 bases from J, with 23 bases between. CDR1 and CDR2 (germline): DFQATT, SNEGSKA (reference sequence). CDR3 loop: CSANAWHRIRGTEAFF. The CDR3 DNA reads TGCAGTGCTAACGCCTGGCACAGGATAAGGGGAACTGAAGCTTTCTTT.

This chain uses TRBV5-4 with TRBJ1-2, with unresolved D. V was pared by 0 bases and J by 4 bases, with 10 bases between. From germline, CDR1 is SGHNT and CDR2 YYREEE (reference sequence). The CDR3 consists of 14 residues. CDR3 sequence (DNA): TGTGCCAGCAGCTTGGCCCGAACAGTCTATGGCTACACCTTC. Translating it yields CASSLARTVYGYTF.

This rearrangement joins TRBV4-1 to TRBJ2-5; D gene uncertain. Germline V lookup: CDR1 MGHRA, CDR2 YSYEKL. This CDR3 spans 11 amino acids. Trimming cost V 1 base and J 7 bases, with 4 bases left between them. The CDR3 loop is CASSQAWTQYF. The CDR3 DNA sequence: TGCGCCAGCAGCCAAGCATGGACCCAGTACTTC.

V usage is TRBV7-2 and J usage is TRBJ2-2, with 10 bases that match TRBD2. CDR1 is SGHTA, CDR2 FQGNSA, per germline. The CDR3 consists of 16 residues. Losses at the gene ends were 2 bases for V and 6 bases for J; bases not matched to a gene: 6. Here the CDR3 reads CASSLLGLAGAGELFF. The CDR3 DNA reads TGTGCCAGCAGCTTACTCGGGCTAGCGGGAGCCGGGGAGCTGTTTTTT.

This chain connects TRBV6-6 to TRBJ1-2, with D perhaps matching TRBD1 (5 bases). The CDR3 totals 12 residues. Germline assignment: CDR1 MNHNY and CDR2 SVGAGI (reference sequence). Trimming took 6 bases from V and 3 from J, leaving 8 bases between them. CDR3 in DNA: TGTGCCAGCAGGACAGAGTACTATGGCTACACCTTC. It encodes CASRTEYYGYTF.

The gene calls are TRBV6-4 and TRBJ2-3; 12 positions agree with TRBD1. V gave up 2 bases and J gave up 4 bases; unmatched junction bases: 1. The length of the CDR3 is 15 residues. The germline CDR1 and CDR2 sequences are MRHNA and SNTAGT. CDR3 in amino acids: CASSDGTGGADTQYF. CDR3 sequence (DNA): TGTGCCAGCAGTGACGGGACAGGGGGCGCAGATACGCAGTATTTT.

This clonotype was observed a handful of times. The J gene is TRBJ1-5, the V gene TRBV20-1; a possible D gene is TRBD1 (6 bases). Germline V gene sequence: CDR1 DFQATT, CDR2 SNEGSKA (reference sequence). This CDR3 spans 15 amino acids. V lost 5 bases, J lost 1 base, and 15 bases lay in between. CDR3 amino acids: CSAAADSESNQPQHF. The CDR3 bases are TGCAGTGCTGCGGCGGACAGTGAGAGCAATCAGCCCCAGCATTTT.

This clonotype was seen a handful of times. The V call is TRBV27, the J call TRBJ2-3; maybe TRBD2 (5 bases). CDR1 is MNHEY, CDR2 SMNVEV, per germline (reference sequence). This CDR3 region has 16 residues. The V end lost 2 bases, the J end lost 3 bases, and 15 bases lay between the germline ends. CDR3: CASSLNLGLATDTQYF. CDR3 nucleotide sequence: TGTGCCAGCAGTTTAAACCTTGGGCTAGCAACAGATACGCAGTATTTT.

This clonotype was seen only a few times. The chain carries TRBV5-6 and TRBJ2-5; TRBD1 matches at 7 bases. The CDR3 spans 15 residues. The V and J ends lost 2 bases and 6 bases, in that order; junction bases with no gene match: 10. Germline CDR1 and CDR2: SGHDT and YYEEEE. The CDR3 protein is CASSFAGDSGKTQYF. CDR3 nucleotides: TGTGCCAGCAGCTTTGCCGGGGACAGTGGAAAGACCCAGTACTTC.

Many counts were recorded for this clonotype. The chain uses TRBV20-1 and TRBJ2-7; 9 bases line up with TRBD1. Germline CDR1 and CDR2: DFQATT and SNEGSKA (reference sequence). V lost 6 bases, J lost 5 bases, and 11 bases stayed unmatched. The CDR3 totals 14 residues. The CDR3 DNA reads TGCAGTGCCTACAGGGGGCAGGGTACCGACGAGCAGTACTTC. It yields the protein CSAYRGQGTDEQYF.

There are a few counts of this clonotype. One end of the junction is discordant with germline, which a read error may explain. The chain joins TRBV2 to TRBJ2-5, with D maybe TRBD2 (7 bases). Germline V CDR1 and CDR2: SNHLY, FYNNEI. The CDR3 has 11 amino acids. The CDR3 DNA reads as TGTACCAGCAGTGAAGGGGGGGGGCAGTACTTC. It specifies CTSSEGGGQYF.

J is TRBJ2-3 and V is TRBV3-1; tentatively, D is TRBD1 or TRBD2 (6 bases each). The CDR3 length is 15 residues. Trimming pared 4 bases from V and 5 bases from J, leaving 16 bases between. Per germline, CDR1 LGHDT and CDR2 YNNKEL (reference sequence). This CDR3 reads CASSLLRGAGDTQYF. CDR3 DNA: TGTGCCAGCAGCCTCCTGAGGGGGGCGGGAGATACGCAGTATTTT.

This rearrangement joins TRBV3-1 to TRBJ2-5; the match to TRBD1 covers 11 bases. The CDR3 sequence is 17 residues long. J gave up 5 bases and V 1 base, and 9 bases lay outside the gene matches. CDR1 and CDR2 from the germline V gene are LGHDT and YNNKEL (reference sequence). The CDR3 bases are TGTGCCAGCAGCCAAGTAGTTGCCGGGACAGGGGGGGAGACCCAGTACTTC. It translates to CASSQVVAGTGGETQYF.

This clonotype was seen only a few times. The CDR3 coding sequence is TGTGCCTCCCTTGACAAGCGGGGGAGCTCCTACAATGAGCAGTTCTTC. As protein: CASLDKRGSSYNEQFF. The V and J genes are TRBV28 and TRBJ2-1, with 8 bases that match TRBD2. Germline-derived CDR1 and CDR2 are MDHEN and SYDVKM. J lost 0 bases, V lost 11 bases, and 12 bases had no gene match. The CDR3 runs to 16 residues.

The chain combines TRBV4-2 with TRBJ1-2, with D perhaps TRBD1 (5 bases). V lost 1 base, J lost 0 bases, and 6 bases lay in between. This CDR3 contains 14 residues. The germline V gene encodes CDR1 LGHNA and CDR2 YNFKEQ. CDR3 amino acids: CASSQVGANYGYTF. CDR3 in DNA: TGTGCCAGCAGCCAAGTGGGGGCTAACTATGGCTACACCTTC.

As to this clonotype: A much bigger clone sits one base away, suggesting this may be a read error. The CDR3 region has the DNA TGTGCCAGCAGCTTGGAACCCGGGACAGGGCGACAGACCCAGTACTTC. This encodes CASSLEPGTGRQTQYF. The chain combines TRBV7-6 with TRBJ2-5; TRBD1 matches at 9 bases. Germline CDR1 is SGHVS and CDR2 is FNYEAQ. This CDR3 comprises 16 residues. With 3 bases clipped from V and 6 bases from J, the junction kept 11 bases outside the gene matches.

At least ten counts were recorded for this clonotype. The gene calls are TRBV6-6 and TRBJ2-7, with D hard to call. CDR3 length: 11 residues. V was pared by 4 bases and J by 10 bases, with 11 bases between. Germline values: CDR1 MNHNY, CDR2 SVGAGI (reference sequence). The CDR3 sequence is CASSSSLGQYF. CDR3 coding DNA: TGTGCCAGCAGTTCCTCCCTCGGACAGTACTTC.

The chain couples TRBV9 to TRBJ2-5; TRBD2 matches 8 bases. The CDR3 spans 15 residues. The V segment lost 2 bases and the J segment 4 bases; nucleotides outside the gene matches: 7. Germline CDR1 reads SGDLS; CDR2 reads YYNGEE. DNA for the CDR3: TGTGCCAGCAGCGTCTGTGCGGGGGGTGGAGAGACCCAGTACTTC. Translated, it gives CASSVCAGGGETQYF.

The chain uses TRBV7-2 and TRBJ2-1; 7 positions agree with TRBD2. V gave up 2 bases and J gave up 0 bases; unmatched junction bases: 7. This CDR3 is built from 17 residues. Germline V gene data show CDR1 as SGHTA and CDR2 as FQGNSA. CDR3 nucleotides: TGTGCCAGCAGCTTAAATGGCGGGAGAGGCTCCTACAATGAGCAGTTCTTC. This codes for CASSLNGGRGSYNEQFF.

This clonotype was found many times. The genes are TRBV20-1 and TRBJ1-4, with 7 bases identical to TRBD1. V shed 0 bases, J shed 7 bases, and the junction held 8 bases outside the gene matches. CDR1 is DFQATT, CDR2 SNEGSKA, per germline (reference sequence). This CDR3 has 15 amino acids. This chain's CDR3 is CSARDQEGGGEKLFF. For the CDR3, the DNA is TGCAGTGCTAGAGATCAGGAAGGGGGCGGTGAAAAACTGTTTTTT.

This clonotype occurred a few times. The chain recombines TRBV4-2 with TRBJ1-2, with 9 positions matching TRBD1. Germline assignment: CDR1 LGHNA and CDR2 YNFKEQ. The V gene end was trimmed by 0 bases and the J gene end by 5 bases; junction bases not matched to a gene: 7. The CDR3 runs 16 residues. CDR3 region: CASSQDRTGGAYGYTF. For the CDR3, the DNA is TGTGCCAGCAGCCAAGACAGAACAGGGGGCGCGTATGGCTACACCTTC.